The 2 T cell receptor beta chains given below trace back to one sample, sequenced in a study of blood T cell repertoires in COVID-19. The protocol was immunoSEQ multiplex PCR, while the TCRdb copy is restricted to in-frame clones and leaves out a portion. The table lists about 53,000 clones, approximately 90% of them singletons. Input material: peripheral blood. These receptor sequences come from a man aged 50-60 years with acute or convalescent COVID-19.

CDR3 DNA sequence: TGTGCCAGCAGCTTGTATCACAGGAACACTGAAGCTTTCTTT. Its translation is CASSLYHRNTEAFF. The rearrangement links TRBV5-6 to TRBJ1-1; D unresolved. Looked up from germline, CDR1 is SGHDT and CDR2 is YYEEEE. Between the trimmed V and J ends, which lost 1 base and 1 base, there was a span of 8 bases. The CDR3 is 14 amino acids. Complete variable domain (other parts from reference TRBV5-6 and TRBJ1-1): DAGVTQSPTHLIKTRGQQVTLRCSPKSGHDTVSWYQQALGQGPQFIFQYYEEEERQRGNFPDRFSGHQFPNYSSELNVNALLLGDSALYLCASSLYHRNTEAFFGQGTRLTVV.

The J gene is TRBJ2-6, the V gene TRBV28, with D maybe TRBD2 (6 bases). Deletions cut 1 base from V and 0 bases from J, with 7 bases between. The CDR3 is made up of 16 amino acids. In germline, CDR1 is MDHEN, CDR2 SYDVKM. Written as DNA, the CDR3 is TGTGCCAGCAGTTTATTTAGCGGCTCTGGGGCCAACGTCCTGACTTTC. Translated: CASSLFSGSGANVLTF.